This T cell receptor (beta chain) came from a study of cytotoxic CD8 clonotypes in ibrutinib-treated CLL. Study summary: Samples had a mean of around 230,000 productive templates and around 89,000 productive rearrangements.

The germline V gene has CDR1 ENHRY and CDR2 SYGVKD. This CDR3 has 13 residues. Trimming left V 6 bases short and J 4 bases short, with 10 bases between. TCRdb's table, derived via immunoSEQ multiplex PCR, lists solely in-frame clones and lacks some. The sample contains 160,000 or so clones, about 84% of which appear only once. There are many counts of this clone. The receptor comes from a human donor with chronic lymphocytic leukemia. The chain has TRBV10-3 and TRBJ2-1; D is perhaps TRBD2 (6 bases). The sample consisted of PBMCs, taken after 24 months of ibrutinib treatment. The CDR3 reads CAISGTSYNEQFF. CDR3 nucleotide sequence: TGTGCCATCAGCGGGACTTCTTACAATGAGCAGTTCTTC.